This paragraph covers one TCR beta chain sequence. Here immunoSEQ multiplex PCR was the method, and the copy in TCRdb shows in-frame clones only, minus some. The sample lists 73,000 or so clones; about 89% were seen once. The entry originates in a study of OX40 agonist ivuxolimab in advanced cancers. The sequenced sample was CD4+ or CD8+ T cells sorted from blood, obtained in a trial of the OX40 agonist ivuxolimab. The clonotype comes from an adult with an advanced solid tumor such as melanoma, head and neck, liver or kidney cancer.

This chain's CDR3 is CASSPDRGMNTEAFF. In DNA, the CDR3 is TGCGCCAGCAGCCCCGACAGGGGGATGAACACTGAAGCTTTCTTT. The chain joins TRBV5-1 to TRBJ1-1; TRBD1 matches 9 bases. The ends lost 4 bases at V and 0 bases at J; junction bases unmatched: 4. Germline CDR1 SGHRS, CDR2 YFSETQ. The CDR3 is 15 amino acids. Drawing the rest from reference TRBV5-1 and TRBJ1-1, the complete variable domain is KAGVTQTPRYLIKTRGQQVTLSCSPISGHRSVSWYQQTPGQGLQFLFEYFSETQRNKGNFPGRFSGRQFSNSRSEMNVSTLELGDSALYLCASSPDRGMNTEAFFGQGTRLTVV.